This T cell receptor beta chain comes out of a study of response to subunit inactivated influenza vaccine. TCRdb itself ran the RT-PCR reads through MiXCR, one entry per CDR3 protein. The sample lists roughly 700,000 distinct CDR3 sequences; roughly 13% were seen once. This CDR3 is built from 13 residues. V shed 3 bases, J shed 6 bases, and the junction held 4 bases outside the gene matches. V and J are TRBV12-3 or TRBV12-4 and TRBJ2-7; 8 bases match TRBD2. Specimen: PBMCs from blood, collected approximately 15 days before vaccination. The source of this sequence is a middle-aged man who received an inactivated influenza vaccine. CDR3 protein: CASSLTSVGEQYF. CDR3 sequence (DNA): TGTGCCAGCAGTTTGACTAGCGTCGGCGAGCAGTACTTC.